This TCR beta chain was found in a study of T cell responses to AZD1222 COVID-19 vaccine. Germline values: CDR1 PRHDT, CDR2 FYEKMQ (reference sequence). The ends lost 5 bases at V and 3 bases at J; junction bases unmatched: 6. CDR3 length: 15 residues. Profiled with immunoSEQ multiplex PCR; TCRdb holds only in-frame clones, not every one. The sample includes around 66,000 clones, approximately 90% seen only once; the top ten take roughly 4.9%. The J gene is TRBJ1-4, the V gene TRBV13; 7 bases are a match to TRBD1. This sample comprised peripheral blood, obtained 28 days after the second dose of the MenACWY control vaccine. The sequence was obtained from an adult who received the MenACWY meningococcal vaccine as a control. The CDR3 sequence: CASSPRGPANEKLFF. The CDR3 DNA reads as TGTGCCAGCAGCCCAAGGGGGCCAGCTAATGAAAAACTGTTTTTT.